One sample yielded the 19 T cell receptor beta chains listed below, sequenced in a study of Ad26.COV2.S vaccination and SARS-CoV-2 variants. Assay: immunoSEQ multiplex PCR; the TCRdb copy retains only in-frame clones and omits some. Here the sample spans 200,000 to 250,000 clones, 85% to 90% being singletons. Treatment reported: roughly 20 received Ad26.COV2.S at low or high dose, single or two shots; several received placebo; per-sample allocation not given. Sampling was done on day 63 after the first vaccine or placebo injection. Here the sequenced sample was peripheral blood, taken in a trial of Ad26.COV2.S vaccine versus placebo. The receptor source for this set is a person aged 18-65 years who received the Ad26.COV2.S COVID-19 vaccine or a placebo.

The genes are TRBV4-3 and TRBJ2-1, with 9 positions matching TRBD2. The length of the CDR3 is 15 residues. V lost 4 bases, J lost 5 bases, and 6 bases stayed unmatched. CDR1 and CDR2 (germline): LGHNA, YSLEER. The CDR3: CASSLLTSGNNEQFF. In DNA form, the CDR3 reads TGCGCCAGCAGCCTTTTGACTAGCGGAAACAATGAGCAGTTCTTC.

This sequence joins TRBV3-1 (or the pseudogene TRBV3-2) and TRBJ1-6; a possible D gene is TRBD1 (6 bases). This CDR3 spans 12 amino acids. Trimming removed 2 bases from V and 10 bases from J, with 6 bases in between. Germline lookup yields CDR1 LGHDT and CDR2 YNNKEL (reference sequence). The CDR3 DNA sequence: TGTGCCAGCAGCCAAACAGGGTCACCCCTCCACTTT. It encodes CASSQTGSPLHF.

The chain combines TRBV19 with TRBJ1-2; weak D call: TRBD1 (5 bases). The CDR3 consists of 13 residues. CDR1 LNHDA and CDR2 SQIVND come from the germline V gene (reference sequence). Trimming took off 7 bases at V and 6 bases at J, with 15 bases between the two ends. The CDR3 sequence is CASIGAGPNGYTF. DNA for the CDR3: TGTGCCAGTATAGGAGCAGGGCCCAATGGCTACACCTTC.

V usage is TRBV7-2 and J usage is TRBJ1-2; tentatively, D is TRBD1 (5 bases). Per germline, CDR1 SGHTA and CDR2 FQGNSA. The CDR3 consists of 17 residues. The V end lost 5 bases, the J end lost 5 bases, and 24 bases lay between the germline ends. CDR3 sequence: CASSSRDSSRGGYGYTF. The CDR3 DNA is TGTGCCAGCAGCAGCCGGGACTCTTCACGGGGTGGGTATGGCTACACCTTC.

The genes are TRBV6-1 and TRBJ2-4; D unclear. The CDR3 totals 12 residues. Trimming removed 3 bases from V and 12 bases from J, with 12 bases in between. The germline V gene has CDR1 MNHNS and CDR2 SASEGT. The CDR3 here is CASSDLARDQYF. CDR3 sequence (DNA): TGTGCCAGCAGTGACCTGGCTCGTGATCAGTACTTC.

V usage is TRBV6-1 and J usage is TRBJ2-5, with D unresolved. CDR1 and CDR2 from the germline V gene are MNHNS and SASEGT. V lost 0 bases and J lost 9, with 17 bases in between. The length of the CDR3 is 15 residues. In DNA, the CDR3 is TGTGCCAGCAGTGAAGCGCTTCGGCGGTCAACGGCCCAGTACTTC. Protein sequence: CASSEALRRSTAQYF.

The rearrangement links TRBV7-6 to TRBJ1-6; maybe TRBD1 (6 bases). The germline V and J ends were trimmed by 5 bases and 7 bases, with 18 bases remaining between them. This CDR3 is 16 amino acids long. CDR1 SGHVS and CDR2 FNYEAQ come from the germline V gene. CDR3 loop: CASSPRVQGGNSPLHF. In DNA form, the CDR3 reads TGTGCCAGCAGCCCCCGGGTACAGGGAGGGAATTCACCCCTCCACTTT.

The J gene is TRBJ2-3, the V gene TRBV23-1; a weak D match, TRBD2 (5 bases). TRBV23-1 is assigned to the ORF class and has an uncertain function. The CDR3 has 14 residues. The V end lost 4 bases, the J end lost 3 bases, and 11 bases lay between the germline ends. The CDR3 sequence is CASSPGGCTDTQYF. The CDR3 DNA follows: TGCGCCAGCAGTCCAGGAGGTTGTACAGATACGCAGTATTTT.

The chain uses TRBV5-1 and TRBJ2-1; 13 bases are shared with TRBD2. The germline gives CDR1 SGHRS, CDR2 YFSETQ. The junction had 5 bases not matched to a gene; V was cut back by 2 bases and J by 3 bases. The CDR3 consists of 17 residues. The CDR3 DNA reads as TGCGCCAGCAGCTTCAACGGACTAGCGGGAGTCTACAATGAGCAGTTCTTC. Amino acid sequence: CASSFNGLAGVYNEQFF. Combining the CDR3 with reference TRBV5-1 and TRBJ2-1 gives the whole variable domain KAGVTQTPRYLIKTRGQQVTLSCSPISGHRSVSWYQQTPGQGLQFLFEYFSETQRNKGNFPGRFSGRQFSNSRSEMNVSTLELGDSALYLCASSFNGLAGVYNEQFFGPGTRLTVL.

This clone appeared once. The chain employs TRBV7-2 and TRBJ2-5; D may correspond to TRBD1 or TRBD2 (5 bases each). In germline, CDR1 is SGHTA, CDR2 FQGNSA. There are 14 residues in the CDR3. The V gene lost 4 bases and the J gene lost 5 bases, with 14 bases spanning the gap. For the CDR3, the DNA is TGTGCCAGCAGCTCTCAGGGAGCCTACGAGACCCAGTACTTC. Translating gives CASSSQGAYETQYF.

This chain uses TRBV11-2 with TRBJ1-5; tentative D call: TRBD1 (5 bases). Germline loops: CDR1 SGHAT, CDR2 FQNNGV. With 4 bases removed from V and 2 bases from J, the gap between germline ends came to 12 bases. The CDR3 is 15 amino acids. Written as DNA, the CDR3 is TGTGCCAGCAGCTCCCATCCGGGGGGCAATCAGCCCCAGCATTTT. Translating gives CASSSHPGGNQPQHF.

This sequence joins TRBV5-4 and TRBJ1-2; no clear D gene. The germline gives CDR1 SGHNT, CDR2 YYREEE (reference sequence). Trimming removed 4 bases at V and 7 bases at J, with 20 bases between. This CDR3 spans 15 amino acids. The CDR3 protein is CASSEAPIGRGGYTF. As DNA, the CDR3 is TGTGCCAGCAGCGAAGCCCCCATAGGGCGGGGTGGCTACACCTTC.

The V gene is TRBV9, the J gene TRBJ2-7; D is unresolved. In germline, CDR1 is SGDLS, CDR2 YYNGEE. The CDR3 spans 14 residues. Deletions cut 4 bases from V and 2 bases from J, with 13 bases between. Here the CDR3 reads CASSLSESAYEQYF. CDR3 nucleotides: TGTGCCAGCAGCCTTAGTGAGTCCGCCTACGAGCAGTACTTC.

The chain joins TRBV9 to TRBJ1-5; TRBD1 is a possible D gene (6 bases). Trimming pared 3 bases from V and 5 bases from J, leaving 12 bases between. Germline V CDR1 and CDR2: SGDLS, YYNGEE. The CDR3 is 14 amino acids. In DNA form, the CDR3 reads TGTGCCAGCAGCGATAGGGGGGATCATCAGCCCCAGCATTTT. The encoded protein is CASSDRGDHQPQHF.

The J gene is TRBJ2-3, the V gene TRBV7-2; D assignment may be TRBD1 or TRBD2 (5 bases each). This CDR3 is 15 amino acids long. Germline assignment: CDR1 SGHTA and CDR2 FQGNSA. Trimming left V 5 bases short and J 0 bases short, with 12 bases between. As DNA, the CDR3 is TGTGCCAGCAGCCCCCAGGGCGGGAGCACAGATACGCAGTATTTT. Translated, it gives CASSPQGGSTDTQYF.

The V and J genes are TRBV7-2 and TRBJ2-1; 10 bases map to TRBD2. This CDR3 contains 16 residues. Per the germline V gene, CDR1 is SGHTA and CDR2 is FQGNSA. V lost 6 bases to trimming and J lost 8 bases; unmatched junction nucleotides: 13. The CDR3 nucleotides are TGTGCCAGCAGTACACTAGCGGGAAGGCCCTGGCATGAGCAGTTCTTC. Translating gives CASSTLAGRPWHEQFF. The variable domain in full, completed from reference TRBV7-2 and TRBJ2-1, reads GAGVSQSPSNKVTEKGKDVELRCDPISGHTALYWYRQSLGQGLEFLIYFQGNSAPDKSGLPSDRFSAERTGGSVSTLTIQRTQQEDSAVYLCASSTLAGRPWHEQFFGPGTRLTVL.

This clone was observed a single time. CDR3 loop: CASSPPVLSGTEAFF. The CDR3 nucleotides read TGTGCCAGCAGTCCCCCGGTCCTATCGGGCACTGAAGCTTTCTTT. V usage is TRBV28 and J usage is TRBJ1-1, with D unresolved. The CDR3 runs to 15 residues. CDR1 is MDHEN, CDR2 SYDVKM, per germline. Trimming cost V 5 bases and J 4 bases, with 17 bases left between them.

V usage is TRBV18 and J usage is TRBJ1-1; 8 bases are shared with TRBD1. V lost 8 bases to trimming and J lost 4 bases; unmatched junction nucleotides: 12. The CDR3 loop spans 15 amino acids. From germline, CDR1 is KGHSH and CDR2 LQKENI. CDR3 coding DNA: TGTGCCAGCACCGGTCGACAGGGGAGGAGCACTGAAGCTTTCTTT. This codes for CASTGRQGRSTEAFF.

The chain employs TRBV2 and TRBJ1-1, with unresolved D. CDR3 length: 13 amino acids. With 6 bases removed from V and 1 base from J, the gap between germline ends came to 9 bases. Germline V CDR1 and CDR2: SNHLY, FYNNEI. The CDR3 loop reads CASRIRGNTEAFF. In nucleotides, the CDR3 is TGTGCCAGCAGAATTCGTGGGAACACTGAAGCTTTCTTT.